This TCR beta chain was obtained from a study of T cell responses to AZD1222 COVID-19 vaccine. Produced via immunoSEQ multiplex PCR; TCRdb's table is partial and in-frame only. This sample has about 160,000 clones, with around 90% found just once. The V gene's germline CDR1 is LNHNV and CDR2 YYDKDF (reference sequence). The V and J ends lost 0 bases and 8 bases respectively, with 7 bases between them. The CDR3 runs 12 residues. This rearrangement joins TRBV15 to TRBJ1-1, with TRBD1 as a possible D gene (5 bases). The source was peripheral blood, collected on day 0 of MenACWY control vaccination. The sequence was collected from an adult in good health. The CDR3 here is CATSRDRGEAFF. CDR3 sequence (DNA): TGTGCCACCAGCAGAGATCGGGGGGAAGCTTTCTTT.